This TCR beta chain stems from a study of long-term antiretroviral therapy in people with HIV. Germline V gene data show CDR1 as LNHDA and CDR2 as SQIVND (reference sequence). The CDR3 runs to 15 residues. V lost 6 bases and J lost 2, with 14 bases in between. Survey-level immunoSEQ v3.0 assays were run. The data were produced by immunoSEQ multiplex PCR, yet TCRdb's version contains in-frame clones alone and is incomplete. The sample holds under 30,000 clones; approximately 94% are singletons and the top ten take approximately 2.5%. General observations from the study: Before ART, certain clones expanded, and these dominated the repertoire at all time points. An increase in diversity followed ART, yet levels stayed below transplant donor controls.

Of note for this clone: Its target is unknown.

The sequencing here drew on unsorted PBMCs, taken 7.3 to 7.5 years after starting antiretroviral therapy. The chain recombines TRBV19 with TRBJ2-1; D might be TRBD1 (6 bases). This receptor was taken from a man in his fifties or sixties with HIV. The CDR3 spells CASSVTGFPYNEQFF. DNA for the CDR3: TGTGCCAGTAGCGTTACAGGGTTTCCCTACAATGAGCAGTTCTTC.